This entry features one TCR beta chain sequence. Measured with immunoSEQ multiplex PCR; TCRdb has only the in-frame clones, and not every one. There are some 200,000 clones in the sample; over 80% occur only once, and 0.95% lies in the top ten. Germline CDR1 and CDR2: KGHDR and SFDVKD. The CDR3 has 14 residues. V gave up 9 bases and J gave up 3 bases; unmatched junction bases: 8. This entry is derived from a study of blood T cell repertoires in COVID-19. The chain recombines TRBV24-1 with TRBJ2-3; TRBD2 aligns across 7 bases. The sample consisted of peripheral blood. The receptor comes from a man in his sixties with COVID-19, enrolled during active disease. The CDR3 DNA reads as TGTGCCACCCCGGGGGAGGGAGAGACAGATACGCAGTATTTT. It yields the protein CATPGEGETDTQYF.